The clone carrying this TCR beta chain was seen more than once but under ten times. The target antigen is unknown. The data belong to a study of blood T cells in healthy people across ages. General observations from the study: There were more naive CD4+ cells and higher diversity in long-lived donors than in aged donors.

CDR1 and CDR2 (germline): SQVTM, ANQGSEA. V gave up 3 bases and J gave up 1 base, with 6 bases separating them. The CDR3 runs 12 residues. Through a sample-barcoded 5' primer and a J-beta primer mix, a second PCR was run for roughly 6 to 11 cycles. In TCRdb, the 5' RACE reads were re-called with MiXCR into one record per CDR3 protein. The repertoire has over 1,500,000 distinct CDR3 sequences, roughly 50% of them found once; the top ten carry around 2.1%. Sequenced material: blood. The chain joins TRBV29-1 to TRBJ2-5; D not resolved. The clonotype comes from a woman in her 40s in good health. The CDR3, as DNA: TGCAGCGTTGACAGGACCCAAGAGACCCAGTACTTC. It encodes CSVDRTQETQYF.